This T cell receptor (beta chain) was retrieved from a study of blood T cell repertoires in COVID-19. About the study: T cells, B-cell-depleted T cells, or PBMCs supplied cDNA or gDNA.

TCRdb keeps only in-frame clones here, not all; method: immunoSEQ multiplex PCR. The sample consists of 200,000 to 300,000 clones, 75% to 90% of them appearing once. CDR3 length: 17 residues. From germline, CDR1 is WNHNN and CDR2 SYGVQD (reference sequence). Losses at the gene ends were 4 bases for V and 6 bases for J; bases not matched to a gene: 8. This clone was detected only a few times. The chain couples TRBV10-1 to TRBJ2-1; 14 nucleotides line up with TRBD2. This clonotype originated in a middle-aged man with acute or convalescent COVID-19. Source material: peripheral blood. CDR3 sequence reads: CASSVTTGLAGANEQFF. CDR3 in DNA: TGCGCCAGCAGTGTAACAACGGGACTAGCGGGAGCCAATGAGCAGTTCTTC.